This T cell receptor (beta chain) was sequenced in a study of blood T cell repertoires in COVID-19. Looking at the study overall: Spain, Italy and the United States supplied samples that represented acute and convalescent COVID-19. T cells, B-cell-depleted T cells, or PBMCs supplied cDNA or gDNA.

The CDR3 consists of 15 residues. Germline-derived CDR1 and CDR2 are LNHDA and SQIVND (reference sequence). Trimming took 3 bases from V and 8 from J; bases not matched to a gene: 7. Authors' methods: Using reference gene primer amplification, nucleated cell counts were estimated. Libraries were prepared by immunoSEQ multiplex PCR; TCRdb keeps only in-frame clonotypes and omits some of them. The V and J calls and the clone size are those of that table, but D and trimming were determined from the DNA. The sample yields over 80,000 clones, about 89% seen once. What was sequenced was peripheral blood. The TCR was taken from a human donor in a cohort sampled during active COVID-19. The chain is built from TRBV19 and TRBJ2-1, with 10 nucleotides matching TRBD2. The CDR3 sequence is CASSIPASGSYEQFF. In DNA form, the CDR3 reads TGTGCCAGTAGTATTCCGGCTAGCGGGAGCTATGAGCAGTTCTTC.